This TCR beta chain was recorded in a study of blood T cell repertoires in COVID-19. Study-level information: There were acute and convalescent COVID-19 samples, and they came from the United States, Italy and Spain. T cells, B-cell-depleted T cells, or PBMCs provided the cDNA or gDNA that served as material.

Deletions cut 4 bases from V and 0 bases from J, with 7 bases between. This CDR3 spans 14 amino acids. CDR1 is LGHDT, CDR2 YNNKEL, per germline (reference sequence). In the original workflow: Using reference gene primer amplification, nucleated cell counts were estimated. This table comes from immunoSEQ multiplex PCR, and its TCRdb copy is limited to in-frame clones, with some not included. V, J and clone size are taken as reported in that table, and D and trimming were inferred from the DNA itself. Here the sample spans about 200,000 clones, roughly 85% being singletons. The chain combines TRBV3-1 (or the pseudogene TRBV3-2) with TRBJ1-3; D gene ambiguous. The sample comprised peripheral blood. This TCR was recovered from a man in his sixties with active or convalescent COVID-19. The CDR3 spells CASSRTSSGNTIYF. CDR3 in DNA: TGTGCCAGCAGCCGAACCAGCTCTGGAAACACCATATATTTT.